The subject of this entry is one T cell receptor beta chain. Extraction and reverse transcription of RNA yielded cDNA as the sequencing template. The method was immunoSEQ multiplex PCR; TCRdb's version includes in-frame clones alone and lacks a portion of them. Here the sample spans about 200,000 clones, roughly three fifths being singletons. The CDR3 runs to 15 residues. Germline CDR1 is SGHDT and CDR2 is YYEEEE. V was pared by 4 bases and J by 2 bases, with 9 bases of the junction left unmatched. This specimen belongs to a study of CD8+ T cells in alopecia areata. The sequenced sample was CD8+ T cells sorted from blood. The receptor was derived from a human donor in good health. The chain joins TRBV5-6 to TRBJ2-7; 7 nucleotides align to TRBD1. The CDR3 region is CASSRLTGQTYEQYF. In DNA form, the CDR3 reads TGTGCCAGCAGCCGCCTGACGGGACAGACCTACGAGCAGTACTTC. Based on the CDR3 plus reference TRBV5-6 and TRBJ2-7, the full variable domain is DAGVTQSPTHLIKTRGQQVTLRCSPKSGHDTVSWYQQALGQGPQFIFQYYEEEERQRGNFPDRFSGHQFPNYSSELNVNALLLGDSALYLCASSRLTGQTYEQYFGPGTRLTVT.